This entry lists 32 T cell receptor beta chains sequenced from one sample in a study of Graves' ophthalmopathy and Graves' hyperthyroidism. As the template, RNA transcripts were used to amplify TCR beta CDR3 regions. After a first-round RT-PCR with HTBI primers, a second-round multiplex PCR was run. Using its own MiXCR run on the multiplex PCR reads, TCRdb lists one record per CDR3 protein. The sample yields hundreds of thousands of distinct CDR3 sequences, around a fifth seen once. What was sequenced was peripheral blood. The receptors here all came from a woman between 45 and 65 years old with Graves' ophthalmopathy.

This clonotype was found a few times. The rearrangement joins TRBV7-9 to TRBJ2-5; TRBD1 matches 7 bases. Germline CDR1 and CDR2: SEHNR and FQNEAQ (reference sequence). The CDR3 loop spans 16 amino acids. Trimming removed 5 bases from V and 3 bases from J; junction bases left unmatched: 12. The CDR3 spells CASSPTTGSKEETQYF. In DNA, the CDR3 is TGTGCCAGCAGCCCGACGACAGGGTCTAAGGAAGAGACCCAGTACTTC. Full variable domain (outside the CDR3, taken from reference TRBV7-9 and TRBJ2-5): DTGVSQNPRHKITKRGQNVTFRCDPISEHNRLYWYRQTLGQGPEFLTYFQNEAQLEKSRLLSDRFSAERPKGSFSTLEIQRTEQGDSAMYLCASSPTTGSKEETQYFGPGTRLLVL.

This clonotype came up many times. This chain connects TRBV24-1 to TRBJ1-2; no clear D. The CDR3 is 13 residues long. CDR1 and CDR2 from the germline V gene are KGHDR and SFDVKD. The ends were cut back, 4 bases at V and 4 bases at J, with 9 bases in the middle. The chain's CDR3 is CATSEATTYGYTF. In DNA, the CDR3 is TGTGCCACCAGTGAAGCGACCACCTATGGCTACACCTTC.

This clonotype was recorded many times. The V gene is TRBV6-5, the J gene TRBJ2-7, with 8 bases aligning to TRBD1. The CDR3 is 15 residues long. Per germline, CDR1 MNHEY and CDR2 SVGAGI. Trimming took 5 bases from V and 2 from J; bases not matched to a gene: 8. The CDR3 bases are TGTGCCAGCAGTCCGAGGACAGGGTTCGCCTACGAGCAGTACTTC. Amino acids: CASSPRTGFAYEQYF.

This clonotype occurred many times. V gene TRBV6-5 combines with J gene TRBJ2-4; no firm D call. V gave up 6 bases and J gave up 1 base, with 13 bases separating them. Germline V gene lookup returns CDR1 MNHEY and CDR2 SVGAGI. This CDR3 has 15 amino acids. This chain's CDR3 is CASRYPVGAKNIQYF. The CDR3, as DNA: TGTGCCAGCAGGTATCCCGTTGGGGCCAAAAACATTCAGTACTTC.

This clonotype has at least ten counts. The chain uses TRBV28 and TRBJ1-1; no firm D call. V was shortened by 6 bases and J by 4 bases, with 15 bases between the two germline ends. Germline V CDR1 and CDR2: MDHEN, SYDVKM. The CDR3 has 14 amino acids. The CDR3 region is CASSPTRPGTEAFF. The CDR3 bases are TGTGCCAGCAGCCCTACCCGCCCGGGCACTGAAGCTTTCTTT. The variable domain in full, with the rest retrieved from reference TRBV28 and TRBJ1-1, is DVKVTQSSRYLVKRTGEKVFLECVQDMDHENMFWYRQDPGLGLRLIYFSYDVKMKEKGDIPEGYSVSREKKERFSLILESASTNQTSMYLCASSPTRPGTEAFFGQGTRLTVV.

This sequence joins TRBV6-1 and TRBJ1-2; D is perhaps TRBD1 (5 bases). CDR1 is MNHNS, CDR2 SASEGT, per germline. Trimming cost V 5 bases and J 4 bases, with 20 bases left between them. The CDR3 has 16 residues. The CDR3 loop reads CASSPSGGREAYGYTF. CDR3 DNA: TGTGCCAGCAGTCCCTCCGGGGGGAGGGAGGCCTATGGCTACACCTTC.

Ten or more counts support this clonotype. This chain uses TRBV10-3 with TRBJ2-7; 10 nucleotides agree with TRBD1. Germline V gene lookup returns CDR1 ENHRY and CDR2 SYGVKD. The ends lost 6 bases at V and 3 bases at J; junction bases unmatched: 2. The CDR3 consists of 13 residues. The CDR3: CAIRGTGVYEQYF. DNA for the CDR3: TGTGCCATCAGAGGGACAGGGGTCTACGAGCAGTACTTC.

This clonotype was seen repeatedly, ten times or more. The J gene is TRBJ1-1, the V gene TRBV29-1; 8 bases fit TRBD1. CDR1 and CDR2 from the germline V gene are SQVTM and ANQGSEA. V was pared by 7 bases and J by 3 bases, with 7 bases of the junction left unmatched. The CDR3 extends over 13 amino acids. CDR3 DNA sequence: TGCAGCGGGAACGGACAGGGTTACACTGAAGCTTTCTTT. Translation gives CSGNGQGYTEAFF. The whole variable domain, filled in from reference TRBV29-1 and TRBJ1-1, reads SAVISQKPSRDICQRGTSLTIQCQVDSQVTMMFWYRQQPGQSLTLIATANQGSEATYESGFVIDKFPISRPNLTFSTLTVSNMSPEDSSIYLCSGNGQGYTEAFFGQGTRLTVV.

This clonotype showed up many times. The chain has TRBV3-1 and TRBJ2-7, with D maybe TRBD1 (6 bases). V lost 5 bases to trimming and J lost 6 bases, with 11 bases between them. Germline V CDR1 and CDR2: LGHDT, YNNKEL (reference sequence). There are 12 residues in the CDR3. Here the CDR3 reads CASSVTGSEQYF. Written as DNA, the CDR3 is TGTGCCAGCAGCGTAACAGGGAGCGAGCAGTACTTC.

This clonotype came up a few times. The V and J genes are TRBV10-3 and TRBJ2-7, with 7 bases matching TRBD2. In germline, CDR1 is ENHRY, CDR2 SYGVKD. This CDR3 comprises 15 residues. V shed 3 bases and J 0 bases; nucleotides not matched to a gene: 5. This CDR3 is CAISDVAGSSYEQYF. The CDR3 coding sequence is TGTGCCATCAGTGACGTAGCGGGTAGCTCCTACGAGCAGTACTTC.

CDR3 protein: CASNPGRAGVTGELFF. CDR3 bases: TGTGCCAGCAATCCGGGACGGGCGGGAGTCACCGGGGAGCTGTTTTTT. V usage is TRBV2 and J usage is TRBJ2-2; 7 nucleotides agree with TRBD2. This CDR3 spans 16 amino acids. Germline-derived CDR1 and CDR2 are SNHLY and FYNNEI. With V trimmed by 7 bases and J by 4 bases, 12 bases remained unmatched.

In its sample, this clonotype was seen many times. This sequence joins TRBV7-2 and TRBJ1-1; D ambiguous. Trimming pared 3 bases from V and 0 bases from J, leaving 8 bases between. Germline CDR1 SGHTA, CDR2 FQGNSA. This CDR3 comprises 14 residues. Written as DNA, the CDR3 is TGTGCCAGCAGCTTGAGCTTATTGAACACTGAAGCTTTCTTT. It translates to CASSLSLLNTEAFF.

This clonotype was recorded a few times. The CDR3 DNA follows: TGCAGTGCTCAGGGGGCGAGGGGGACCCAGTACTTC. Translating it yields CSAQGARGTQYF. The chain employs TRBV20-1 and TRBJ2-5; 8 nucleotides align to TRBD1. The J segment lost 7 bases and the V segment lost 5 bases, leaving 6 bases of the junction unmatched. CDR3 size: 12 residues. CDR1 is DFQATT, CDR2 SNEGSKA, per germline (reference sequence).

This rearrangement joins TRBV4-2 to TRBJ1-1; D is unclear. Germline lookup yields CDR1 LGHNA and CDR2 YNFKEQ. V was clipped by 6 bases and J by 0 bases, with 20 bases between them. The CDR3 consists of 17 residues. DNA of the CDR3: TGTGCCAGCAGTCAATCTCTTGGCGCCGGATTGAACACTGAAGCTTTCTTT. It codes for CASSQSLGAGLNTEAFF.

This clonotype has more than one count but fewer than ten. Since a much larger clone is just one base distant, this may be a read error. This chain links TRBV27 with TRBJ2-5, with a possible D match to TRBD2 (6 bases). There are 15 residues in the CDR3. Germline V CDR1 and CDR2: MNHEY, SMNVEV (reference sequence). The DNA of the CDR3 is TGTGCCAGCAGTTCCCGCGGGACGGGAGAAGAGACCCGGTACTTC. Translated: CASSSRGTGEETRYF.

This clonotype was recorded at least ten times. CDR3 loop: CASSELMGFLTEAFF. The CDR3 DNA follows: TGTGCCAGCAGTGAACTCATGGGTTTTTTGACTGAAGCTTTCTTT. The chain is built from TRBV6-1 and TRBJ1-1; D not resolved. The germline gives CDR1 MNHNS, CDR2 SASEGT. The CDR3 has 15 amino acids. Trimming removed 2 bases from V and 5 bases from J, with 15 bases in between.

The rearrangement links TRBV6-1 to TRBJ2-6, with no clear D. CDR3 length equals 15 residues. V was cut by 11 bases and J by 0 bases, with 14 bases left in between. CDR1 is MNHNS and CDR2 is SASEGT in the germline V gene. CDR3 nucleotide sequence: TGTGCCGCATCGGACGGTCTCTCTGGGGCCAACGTCCTGACTTTC. Its protein is CAASDGLSGANVLTF.

Only a few counts were recorded for this clonotype. The genes are TRBV3-1 and TRBJ2-7; D remains ambiguous. Germline CDR1 is LGHDT and CDR2 is YNNKEL (reference sequence). V lost 0 bases and J 6 bases, leaving 9 bases between the germline ends. This CDR3 is built from 13 residues. CDR3 sequence: CASSQDVRGEQYF. CDR3 DNA: TGTGCCAGCAGCCAAGATGTCCGAGGCGAGCAGTACTTC.

This clonotype was seen repeatedly, ten times or more. The chain couples TRBV2 to TRBJ2-7; 10 bases line up with TRBD2. V lost 6 bases, J lost 3 bases, and 5 bases stayed unmatched. Germline CDR1 SNHLY, CDR2 FYNNEI. This CDR3 region has 14 residues. The CDR3 region is CASRALAGVYEQYF. CDR3 bases: TGTGCCAGCAGGGCCCTAGCGGGAGTCTACGAGCAGTACTTC.

This clonotype was seen repeatedly, ten times or more. The V and J genes are TRBV7-2 and TRBJ2-5, with unresolved D. V dropped 1 base and J dropped 5 bases, with 14 bases sitting between them. Germline CDR1 SGHTA, CDR2 FQGNSA. This CDR3 has 15 residues. CDR3 residues: CASSLEGRRMETQYF. The DNA of the CDR3 is TGTGCCAGCAGCTTAGAAGGACGGCGGATGGAGACCCAGTACTTC.

This clonotype was picked up many times. The chain is built from TRBV7-2 and TRBJ2-7; either TRBD1 or TRBD2 may supply D (5 bases each). The CDR3 is 14 amino acids. Germline loops: CDR1 SGHTA, CDR2 FQGNSA. V was pared by 5 bases and J by 1 base, with 12 bases between. CDR3 amino acids: CASSVGTQSYEQYF. In DNA form, the CDR3 reads TGTGCCAGCAGCGTCGGGACCCAGTCCTACGAGCAGTACTTC.

This clonotype was seen at least ten times. The V gene is TRBV12-3 or TRBV12-4, the J gene TRBJ1-2; D may be TRBD1 (6 bases). The CDR3 covers 13 residues. The V and J ends lost 3 bases and 7 bases respectively, with 12 bases between them. CDR3 sequence (DNA): TGTGCCAGCAGTTTGACACAGGGTCGTGGCTACACCTTC. This translates into CASSLTQGRGYTF.

The V gene is TRBV4-1, the J gene TRBJ2-5; 13 bases map to TRBD2. V trimming: 0 bases; J trimming: 5 bases; junction bases outside the gene matches: 9. The length of the CDR3 is 18 residues. The V gene's germline CDR1 is MGHRA and CDR2 YSYEKL. CDR3 protein: CASSQDALAGGPGETQYF. For the CDR3, the DNA is TGCGCCAGCAGCCAAGATGCACTAGCGGGAGGGCCCGGGGAGACCCAGTACTTC.

The gene calls are TRBV6-1 and TRBJ1-2, with unresolved D. This CDR3 has 14 amino acids. Germline V gene sequence: CDR1 MNHNS, CDR2 SASEGT. Trimming removed 5 bases from V and 3 bases from J, with 13 bases in between. CDR3: CASSTQDGHYGYTF. For the CDR3, the DNA is TGTGCCAGCAGTACCCAGGACGGGCACTATGGCTACACCTTC.

This clonotype has at least ten counts. The V call is TRBV6-1, the J call TRBJ2-7; perhaps TRBD1 as D (6 bases). Trimming removed 3 bases from V and 10 bases from J, with 10 bases in between. In germline, CDR1 is MNHNS, CDR2 SASEGT. The CDR3 covers 11 residues. The CDR3 region is CASSDLGQQYF. CDR3 sequence (DNA): TGTGCCAGCAGTGACTTGGGACAACAGTACTTC.

This clonotype was seen ten or more times. The chain joins TRBV28 to TRBJ1-2; D is unresolved. The CDR3 spans 13 residues. Trimming shortened V by 7 bases and J by 2 bases, and 11 bases separated the two germline ends. Germline V gives CDR1 MDHEN, CDR2 SYDVKM. CDR3 nucleotides: TGTGCCAGCATCTCGAAGGTGAACTATGGCTACACCTTC. It encodes CASISKVNYGYTF.

At least ten counts were recorded for this clonotype. The rearrangement links TRBV6-5 to TRBJ2-5, with D possibly matching TRBD1 (8 bases). The CDR3 is 14 residues long. Deletions cut 1 base from V and 4 bases from J, with 10 bases between. Germline V gene lookup returns CDR1 MNHEY and CDR2 SVGAGI. The CDR3 coding sequence is TGTGCCAGCAGTTACTACAGGGGGGGAGAGACCCAGTACTTC. As protein: CASSYYRGGETQYF.

This clonotype was observed a few times. V gene TRBV19 combines with J gene TRBJ1-5, with D tentatively TRBD1 (5 bases). The V and J ends lost 7 bases and 3 bases respectively, with 10 bases between them. CDR1 is LNHDA, CDR2 SQIVND, per germline (reference sequence). The CDR3 runs 13 residues. CDR3 amino acids: CASTRGFNQPQHF. CDR3 coding DNA: TGTGCCAGTACAAGGGGTTTCAATCAGCCCCAGCATTTT.

Many counts were recorded for this clonotype. V gene TRBV12-5 combines with J gene TRBJ2-7; D might be TRBD2 (5 bases). The CDR3 length is 15 residues. Trimming took off 0 bases at V and 3 bases at J, with 12 bases between the two ends. Germline CDR1 reads LGHNT; CDR2 reads FRNRAP. The CDR3 region has the DNA TGTGCTAGTGGTTTGGTTAGTAGCGTCGACTACGAGCAGTACTTC. This encodes CASGLVSSVDYEQYF.

This clonotype was seen many times. The chain links TRBV12-3 or TRBV12-4 to TRBJ1-1; D not certain. The CDR3 length is 12 residues. Trimming left V 3 bases short and J 4 bases short, with 6 bases between. The CDR3 DNA is TGTGCCAGCAGTTTCTTTGGCACTGAAGCTTTCTTT. Protein sequence: CASSFFGTEAFF.

This clonotype was seen a few times. At one of its ends the junction is not consistent with the germline gene, which may arise from a read error. The chain employs TRBV28 and TRBJ2-5; unclear D gene. This CDR3 is 9 amino acids long. Per germline, CDR1 MDHEN and CDR2 SYDVKM. The CDR3, as DNA: TGCACCAATGAAGAGACCCAGTACTTC. Protein sequence: CTNEETQYF.

The count of this clonotype is one. The chain links TRBV12-3 or TRBV12-4 to TRBJ1-1; 9 bases are a match to TRBD1. The V and J ends lost 3 bases and 5 bases, in that order; junction bases with no gene match: 4. The CDR3 is made up of 14 amino acids. Here the CDR3 DNA reads TGTGCCAGCAGTTTCACAGGGGGCTGGACTGAAGCTTTCTTT. Amino acid sequence: CASSFTGGWTEAFF.